This TCR beta chain was retrieved from a study of CD8 T cells in Susac syndrome (dated 2019 in TCRdb). Some background on the complete study: Whether CD8+ T cell activation and differentiation in Susac syndrome was antigen driven was tested using repertoire sequencing. The paper as a whole reports these results and caveats: The TCR sequencing and HLA analysis was acknowledged to have included a relatively small number of individuals.

From the cysteine up to the phenylalanine, the CDR3 has a length of 16 residues. Just the 48-base CDR3 DNA is kept, in frame starting at base 1. V and J are trimmed by 5 bases and 7 bases, and the gene matches miss 8 bases of the junction. This clonotype was detected only once. Its target antigen remains unknown. Within one base of it there is no much larger clone, and no base qualities were kept. Support from one read is weak. RNA was extracted with the RNeasy kit and roughly 0.45 to 1 ug was reverse transcribed using random hexamers. TCR beta CDR3 regions were amplified with the immunoSEQ multiplex PCR assay covering 54 Vbeta and 13 Jbeta segments. Bias from PCR amplification was corrected by using a synthetic template baseline for primer optimization and for computational correction. The published analysis was carried out like this. Reads were annotated to V, D and J genes per IMGT and analyzed with immunoSEQ Analyzer, keeping only productive sequences. Clonality was computed as one minus Shannon entropy normalized by log2 of the number of productive unique sequences. For each patient and control, public and private clones were evaluated within the 100 most prevalent clones. A clone was defined as Susac-specific if it was absent from the healthy and MS cohorts, from around 960 published viral clones and from other ImmuneACCESS disease sequences. TCRdb took the public reads, trimmed them with fastp at Q25, ran MiXCR for clone calling and kept in-frame beta chains. Here each entry gathers all rows of one CDR3 protein and keeps the most common genes and DNA. These V and J calls derive from TCRdb rather than the authors' analysis. For this sample there are just over 300,000 distinct CDR3 sequences; 92% appear just once. The top ten clonotypes cover roughly 0.064% of the sample.

High-throughput TCR beta sequencing profiled peripheral blood CD8+ and CD4+ T cells from healthy donors, Susac syndrome patients and multiple sclerosis patients. The multiple sclerosis controls were treatment-naive patients who had stable or active relapsing-remitting disease and met the revised McDonald criteria. Bulk CD8+ and CD4+ T cells were purified magnetically by negative isolation, whereas CD8+ TEMRA cells were enriched by FACS. Blood was collected in EDTA tubes and processed within 24 hours, with PBMCs isolated through density gradient centrifugation. PBMCs intended for TCR sequencing were cryopreserved in liquid nitrogen and thawed later in a water bath at 37 degrees C. The sorted or isolated CD4+, CD8+ and CD8+ TEMRA cells had a purity of 90% or higher.

The source of this sequence is a human donor with multiple sclerosis. Sequenced: CD4+ T cells from PBMCs. The rearrangement joined TRBV12-3 or TRBV12-4 to TRBJ2-3, with TRBD2 identical over 14 junction bases. The CDR3 amino acid sequence is: CASSRLAGGPGYTQYF. The DNA is as follows: TGTGCCAGCAGTAGACTAGCGGGGGGGCCGGGATATACGCAGTATTTT.